This record covers a single TCR beta chain. This clonotype appeared many times. Its recognized antigen is unknown. No base quality values were provided; no much bigger clone lies one nucleotide off. This sample stems from a study of T-cell reconstitution after alpha-beta-depleted transplantation in children (dated by TCRdb to the mid-2010s). Background on the whole study: Using TCR repertoire profiling, the study quantitatively followed how T-cell immune reconstitution unfolded in children after TCRalphabeta/CD19-depleted allogeneic hematopoietic cell transplantation.

Taken with the paper, the label for treatment or condition translates to: allogeneic hematopoietic cell transplantation with graft depleted of TCRalphabeta T cells and CD19 B cells. The transplant recipients were children given TCRalphabeta/CD19-depleted allogeneic hematopoietic cell grafts. V ends up 3 bases short and J 4 bases short, with an unmatched junction base count of 4. The germline V gene sets CDR1 to SQVTM and CDR2 to ANQGSEA. The CDR3 starts with the cysteine, ends with the phenylalanine, and has 13 residues. CDR3 DNA is the only sequence kept; it has 39 bases, read in frame from the first base. The method was PCR. TCRdb names Illumina HiSeq 2500 as the instrument used. TCR libraries were prepared with molecular barcoding, using unique molecular identifiers to normalize TCRbeta repertoire quantification. TCRdb redid the processing of the public reads, applying fastp at Q25 and MiXCR, and retained in-frame beta chains. Every distinct CDR3 protein forms one entry, paired with its most common genes and DNA. The sample contains around 190,000 distinct CDR3 sequences, 6.6% of them found a single time. The ten largest clones capture around 5% of the sample.

Overall results and qualifications from the work: The apparently early alphabetaT-cell count recovery about two months after transplant was reportedly dependent on only several hundred rapidly expanded clones derived from non-depleted graft cells. The high TCRbeta diversity at day 60 in some patients was ascribed to recipient T cells and intrathymic progenitors that had survived conditioning. The frequencies of hyperexpanded clones fell over the following months, and after one year, T-cell counts and TCRbeta diversity were mostly attributed to newly produced T cells.

This TCR derives from a boy under 10 years old with acute lymphoblastic leukemia, due to receive a stem cell transplant. The sample consisted of PBMCs, taken before TCRalphabeta/CD19-depleted stem cell transplant. The chain employs TRBV29-1 and TRBJ2-5; the central 8 bases match TRBD1. The sequenced DNA: TGCAGCGTTGACAGGGGGCGCGCAGAGACCCAGTACTTC. Its translation reads: CSVDRGRAETQYF.